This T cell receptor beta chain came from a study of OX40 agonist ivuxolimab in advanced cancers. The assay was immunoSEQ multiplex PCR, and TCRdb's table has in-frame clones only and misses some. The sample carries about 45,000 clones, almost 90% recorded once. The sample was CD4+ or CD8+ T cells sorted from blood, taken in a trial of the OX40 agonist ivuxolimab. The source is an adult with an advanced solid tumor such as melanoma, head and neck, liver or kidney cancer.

CDR3 bases: TGTGCCAGCAGTGTATTCGTCCGGGGAGGGCCCCAGCATTTT. This gives the protein CASSVFVRGGPQHF. This chain uses TRBV6-6 with TRBJ1-5; D is undetermined. Germline lookup yields CDR1 MNHNY and CDR2 SVGAGI (reference sequence). This CDR3 contains 14 residues. Trimming removed 5 bases at V and 9 bases at J, with 17 bases between.